Below, 10 T cell receptor beta chains from the same sample are listed, as sequenced in a study of CD8 T cells in Susac syndrome. cDNA came from about 0.46 to 1 ug RNA primed by random hexamers. Each CDR3 protein gets one entry after TCRdb re-called the immunoSEQ multiplex PCR reads with MiXCR. The table has about 400,000 distinct CDR3 sequences, more than 70% seen once. The sequenced sample was CD8+ T cells from PBMCs. Every receptor here comes from a human donor with multiple sclerosis.

The V and J genes are TRBV10-3 and TRBJ2-7; D gene uncertain. Trimming took 0 bases from V and 1 from J, leaving 13 bases between them. Germline V gives CDR1 ENHRY, CDR2 SYGVKD. CDR3 length equals 16 residues. The CDR3 sequence is CAISESGISASYEQYF. The DNA for the CDR3 is TGTGCCATCAGTGAGTCCGGCATTTCAGCTTCCTACGAGCAGTACTTC.

J is TRBJ1-1 and V is TRBV27; 8 bases line up with TRBD1. The CDR3 is 13 residues long. The ends lost 5 bases at V and 5 bases at J; junction bases unmatched: 4. Germline lookup yields CDR1 MNHEY and CDR2 SMNVEV (reference sequence). CDR3 nucleotide sequence: TGTGCCAGCAGTGAACAGGGGGTAACTGAAGCTTTCTTT. Its protein is CASSEQGVTEAFF.

A few counts support this clonotype. The chain is built from TRBV6-1 and TRBJ1-1; D is perhaps TRBD1 (6 bases). The CDR3 length is 14 residues. Germline V gene sequence: CDR1 MNHNS, CDR2 SASEGT. The CDR3 nucleotides read TGTTCCATTCAACAGGGTCCGGAATCGACTGAAGCTTTCTTT. It specifies CSIQQGPESTEAFF.

This chain links TRBV5-8 with TRBJ2-7; no definite D call. V was trimmed by 0 bases and J by 0 bases, leaving 10 bases between them. Germline V gene lookup returns CDR1 SGHTS and CDR2 YDEGEE. The CDR3 has 15 residues. The DNA for the CDR3 is TGTGCCAGCAGCTTGGTGCAAACCCCCTCCTACGAGCAGTACTTC. It is translated as CASSLVQTPSYEQYF.

The V gene is TRBV12-3 or TRBV12-4, the J gene TRBJ1-2; D unresolved. Trimming stripped 7 bases from V and 6 bases from J, with 27 bases between. The CDR3 is made up of 17 amino acids. CDR3 nucleotide sequence: TGTGCCAGCACCCCTCTGATAGTGCCCCTTCTCTGGGATGGCTACACCTTC. Its translation: CASTPLIVPLLWDGYTF.

The chain uses TRBV28 and TRBJ2-7, with 7 bases identical to TRBD2. J lost 2 bases, V lost 9 bases, and 10 bases had no gene match. The CDR3 covers 14 residues. Germline V CDR1 and CDR2: MDHEN, SYDVKM. CDR3 sequence: CASLTREGPYEQYF. Here the CDR3 DNA reads TGTGCCAGTCTCACGAGGGAGGGACCCTACGAGCAGTACTTC.

The rearrangement uses TRBV20-1 and TRBJ1-1, with TRBD1 as a possible D gene (5 bases). The CDR3 length is 15 residues. Germline V CDR1 and CDR2: DFQATT, SNEGSKA (reference sequence). V was pared by 4 bases and J by 3 bases, with 18 bases between. The CDR3 spells CSATPRAGPDTEAFF. DNA of the CDR3: TGCAGTGCTACGCCCAGGGCGGGCCCAGACACTGAAGCTTTCTTT.

This sequence joins TRBV12-3 or TRBV12-4 and TRBJ2-1, with 13 bases aligning to TRBD2. This CDR3 is built from 16 residues. V gave up 6 bases and J gave up 5 bases; unmatched junction bases: 7. CDR3 loop: CASRVATSGGDNEQFF. The CDR3 DNA sequence: TGTGCCAGCAGAGTGGCTACTAGCGGGGGGGACAATGAGCAGTTCTTC.

The J gene is TRBJ2-1, the V gene TRBV2, with 7 bases fitting TRBD1. CDR3 length equals 10 residues. Germline CDR1 SNHLY, CDR2 FYNNEI. Trimming took 6 bases from V and 16 from J; bases not matched to a gene: 6. This CDR3 reads CASRSDRAFF. The CDR3 DNA reads as TGTGCCAGCAGGTCCGACAGGGCCTTCTTC.

This chain links TRBV4-1 with TRBJ2-1; 9 nucleotides match TRBD2. The CDR3 length is 15 residues. CDR1 is MGHRA and CDR2 is YSYEKL in the germline V gene. With V trimmed by 3 bases and J by 8 bases, 8 bases remained unmatched. The CDR3 sequence is CASSQISGSSYEQFF. The CDR3 DNA is TGCGCCAGCAGCCAGATTAGCGGGAGCAGCTATGAGCAGTTCTTC.